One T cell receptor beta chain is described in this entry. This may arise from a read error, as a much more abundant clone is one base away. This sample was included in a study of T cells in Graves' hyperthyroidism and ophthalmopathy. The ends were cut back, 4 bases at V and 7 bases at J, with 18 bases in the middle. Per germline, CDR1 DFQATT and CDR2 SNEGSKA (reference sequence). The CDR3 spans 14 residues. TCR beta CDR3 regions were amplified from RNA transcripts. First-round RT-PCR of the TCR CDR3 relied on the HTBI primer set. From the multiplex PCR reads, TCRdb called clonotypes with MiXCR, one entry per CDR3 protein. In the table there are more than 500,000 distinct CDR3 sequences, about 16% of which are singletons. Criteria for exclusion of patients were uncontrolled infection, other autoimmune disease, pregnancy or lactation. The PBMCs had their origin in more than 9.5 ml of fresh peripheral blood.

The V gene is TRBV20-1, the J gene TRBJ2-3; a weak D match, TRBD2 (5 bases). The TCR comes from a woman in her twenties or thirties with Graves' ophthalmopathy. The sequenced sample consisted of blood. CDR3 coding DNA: TGCAGTGCTACAAACAGAGGGCGTGCACATACGCAGTATTTT. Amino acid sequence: CSATNRGRAHTQYF.